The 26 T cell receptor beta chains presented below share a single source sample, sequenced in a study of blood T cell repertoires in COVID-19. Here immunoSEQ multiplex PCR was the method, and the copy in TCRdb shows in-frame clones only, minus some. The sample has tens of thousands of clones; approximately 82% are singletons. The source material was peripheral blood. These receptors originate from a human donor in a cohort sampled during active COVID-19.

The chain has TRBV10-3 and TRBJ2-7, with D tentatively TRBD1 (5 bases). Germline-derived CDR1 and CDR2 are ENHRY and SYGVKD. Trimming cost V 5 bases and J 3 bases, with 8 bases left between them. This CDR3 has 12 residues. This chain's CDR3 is CAISYRFYEQYF. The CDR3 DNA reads TGTGCCATCAGTTACAGGTTCTACGAGCAGTACTTC.

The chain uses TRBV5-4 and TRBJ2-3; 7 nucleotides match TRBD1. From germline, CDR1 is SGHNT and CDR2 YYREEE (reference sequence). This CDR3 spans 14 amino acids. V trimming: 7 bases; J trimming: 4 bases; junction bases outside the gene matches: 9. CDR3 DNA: TGTGCCAGCCGGGGACAGAAGGATTCAGATACGCAGTATTTT. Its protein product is CASRGQKDSDTQYF.

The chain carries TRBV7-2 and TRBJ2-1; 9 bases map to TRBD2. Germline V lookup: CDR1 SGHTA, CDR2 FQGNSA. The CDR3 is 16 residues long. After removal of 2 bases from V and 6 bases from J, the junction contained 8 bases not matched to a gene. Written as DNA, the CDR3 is TGTGCCAGCAGCTTACGGTCTAGCGGGGCCGGCAATGAGCAGTTCTTC. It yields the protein CASSLRSSGAGNEQFF.

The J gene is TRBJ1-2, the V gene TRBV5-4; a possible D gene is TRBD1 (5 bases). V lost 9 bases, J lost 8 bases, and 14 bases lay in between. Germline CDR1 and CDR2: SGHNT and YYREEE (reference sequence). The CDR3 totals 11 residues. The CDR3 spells CATYKGRGYTF. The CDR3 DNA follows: TGTGCCACGTATAAGGGGCGAGGCTACACCTTC.

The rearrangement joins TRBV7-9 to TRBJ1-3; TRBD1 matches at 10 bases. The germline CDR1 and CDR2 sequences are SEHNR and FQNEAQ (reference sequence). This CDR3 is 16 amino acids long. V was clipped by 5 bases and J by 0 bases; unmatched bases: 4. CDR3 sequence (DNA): TGTGCCAGCAGCAGGGACAGGGGACACTCTGGAAACACCATATATTTT. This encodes CASSRDRGHSGNTIYF. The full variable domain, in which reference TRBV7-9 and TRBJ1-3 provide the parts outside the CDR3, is DTGVSQNPRHKITKRGQNVTFRCDPISEHNRLYWYRQTLGQGPEFLTYFQNEAQLEKSRLLSDRFSAERPKGSFSTLEIQRTEQGDSAMYLCASSRDRGHSGNTIYFGEGSWLTVV.

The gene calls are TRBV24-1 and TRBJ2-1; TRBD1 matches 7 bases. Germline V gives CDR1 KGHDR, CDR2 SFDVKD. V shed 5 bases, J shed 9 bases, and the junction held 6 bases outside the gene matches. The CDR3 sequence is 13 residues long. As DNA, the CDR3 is TGTGCCACCAGTGCCTCAGGGGGTGGTGAGCAGTTCTTC. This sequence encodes CATSASGGGEQFF.

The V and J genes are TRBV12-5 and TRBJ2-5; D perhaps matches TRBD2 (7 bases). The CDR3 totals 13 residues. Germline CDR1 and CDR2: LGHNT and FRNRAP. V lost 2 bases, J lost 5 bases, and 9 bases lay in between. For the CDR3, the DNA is TGTGCTAGTGGTTTGCGGGGGGCGGAGACCCAGTACTTC. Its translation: CASGLRGAETQYF.

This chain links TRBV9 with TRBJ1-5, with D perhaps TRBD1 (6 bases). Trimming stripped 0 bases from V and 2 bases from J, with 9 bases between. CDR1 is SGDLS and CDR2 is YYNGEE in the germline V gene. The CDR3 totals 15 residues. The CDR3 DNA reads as TGTGCCAGCAGCGTAGGGGCAGGGGGCAATCAGCCCCAGCATTTT. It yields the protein CASSVGAGGNQPQHF.

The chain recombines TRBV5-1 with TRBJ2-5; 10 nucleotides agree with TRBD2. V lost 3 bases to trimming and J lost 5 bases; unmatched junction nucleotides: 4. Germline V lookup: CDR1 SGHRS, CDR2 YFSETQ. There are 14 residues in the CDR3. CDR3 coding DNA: TGCGCCAGCAGCTCTTTTAGCGGGGGGGAGACCCAGTACTTC. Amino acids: CASSSFSGGETQYF.

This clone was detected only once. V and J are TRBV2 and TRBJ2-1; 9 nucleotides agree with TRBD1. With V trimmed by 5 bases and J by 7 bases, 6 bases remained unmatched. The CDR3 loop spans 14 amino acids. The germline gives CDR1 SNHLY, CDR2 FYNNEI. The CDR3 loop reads CASSSGTGSNEQFF. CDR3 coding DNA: TGTGCCAGCAGTTCCGGGACAGGGAGTAATGAGCAGTTCTTC.

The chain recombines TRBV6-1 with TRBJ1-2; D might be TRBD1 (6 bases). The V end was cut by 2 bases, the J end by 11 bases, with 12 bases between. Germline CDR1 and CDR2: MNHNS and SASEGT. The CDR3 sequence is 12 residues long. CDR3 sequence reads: CASSEYGTGYTF. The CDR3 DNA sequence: TGTGCCAGCAGTGAATACGGTACAGGGTACACCTTC.

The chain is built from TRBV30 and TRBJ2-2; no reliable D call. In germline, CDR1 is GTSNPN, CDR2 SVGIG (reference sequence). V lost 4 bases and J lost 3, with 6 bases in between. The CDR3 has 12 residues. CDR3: CAWNFYTGELFF. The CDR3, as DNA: TGTGCCTGGAATTTCTACACCGGGGAGCTGTTTTTT.

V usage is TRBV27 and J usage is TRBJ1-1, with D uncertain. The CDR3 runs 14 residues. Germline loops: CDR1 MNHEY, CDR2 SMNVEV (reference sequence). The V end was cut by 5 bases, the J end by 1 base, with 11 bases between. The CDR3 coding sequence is TGTGCCAGCAGTCCCCTATCGGGGAACACTGAAGCTTTCTTT. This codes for CASSPLSGNTEAFF.

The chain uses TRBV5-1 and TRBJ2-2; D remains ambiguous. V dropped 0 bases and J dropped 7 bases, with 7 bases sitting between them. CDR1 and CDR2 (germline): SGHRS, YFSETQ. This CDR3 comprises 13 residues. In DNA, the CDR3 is TGCGCCAGCAGCTTGGTGGGCTTCGGGGAGCTGTTTTTT. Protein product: CASSLVGFGELFF.

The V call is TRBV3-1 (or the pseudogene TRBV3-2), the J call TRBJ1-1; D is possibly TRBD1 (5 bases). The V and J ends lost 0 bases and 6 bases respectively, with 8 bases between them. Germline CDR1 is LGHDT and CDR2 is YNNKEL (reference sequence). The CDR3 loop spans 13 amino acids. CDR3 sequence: CASSQEGGAEAFF. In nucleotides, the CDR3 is TGTGCCAGCAGCCAAGAGGGGGGGGCTGAAGCTTTCTTT.

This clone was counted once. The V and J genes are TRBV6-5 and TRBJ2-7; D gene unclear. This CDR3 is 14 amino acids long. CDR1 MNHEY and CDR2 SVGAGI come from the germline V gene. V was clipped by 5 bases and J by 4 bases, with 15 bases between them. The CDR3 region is CASSPNERRYEQYF. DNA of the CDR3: TGTGCCAGCAGTCCCAACGAACGCCGGTACGAGCAGTACTTC.

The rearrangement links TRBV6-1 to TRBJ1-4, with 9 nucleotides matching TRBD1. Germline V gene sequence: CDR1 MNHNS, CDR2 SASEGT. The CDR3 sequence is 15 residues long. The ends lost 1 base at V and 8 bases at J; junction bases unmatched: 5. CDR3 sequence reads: CASSEGQGGREKLFF. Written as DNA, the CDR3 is TGTGCCAGCAGTGAAGGACAGGGGGGTCGAGAAAAACTGTTTTTT.

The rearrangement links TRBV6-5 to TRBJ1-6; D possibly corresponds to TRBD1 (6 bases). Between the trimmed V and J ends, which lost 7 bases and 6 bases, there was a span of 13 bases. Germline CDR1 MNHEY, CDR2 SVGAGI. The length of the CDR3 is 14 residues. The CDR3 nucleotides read TGTGCCAGCACCTCAGGGGTGGCTAATTCACCCCTCCACTTT. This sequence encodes CASTSGVANSPLHF.

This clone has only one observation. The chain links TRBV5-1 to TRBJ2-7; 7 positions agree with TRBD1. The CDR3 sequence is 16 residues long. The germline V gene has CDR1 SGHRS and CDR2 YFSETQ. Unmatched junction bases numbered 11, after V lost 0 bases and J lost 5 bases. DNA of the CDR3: TGCGCCAGCAGCTTGGGGGGACAGTCCCGGTTGGACGAGCAGTACTTC. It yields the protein CASSLGGQSRLDEQYF. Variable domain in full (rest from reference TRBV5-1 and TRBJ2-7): KAGVTQTPRYLIKTRGQQVTLSCSPISGHRSVSWYQQTPGQGLQFLFEYFSETQRNKGNFPGRFSGRQFSNSRSEMNVSTLELGDSALYLCASSLGGQSRLDEQYFGPGTRLTVT.

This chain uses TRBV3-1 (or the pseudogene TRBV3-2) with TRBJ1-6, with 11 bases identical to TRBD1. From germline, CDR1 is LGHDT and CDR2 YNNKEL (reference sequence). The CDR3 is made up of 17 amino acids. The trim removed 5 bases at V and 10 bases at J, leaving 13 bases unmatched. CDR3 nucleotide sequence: TGTGCCAGCAGCTCCCGGGACAGGGGGACACTTTGGTCACCCCTCCACTTT. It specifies CASSSRDRGTLWSPLHF.

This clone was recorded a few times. The CDR3 sequence is CASSISSSGNTIYF. CDR3 nucleotides: TGTGCCAGTAGTATCTCTTCCTCTGGAAACACCATATATTTT. V is TRBV19 and J is TRBJ1-3; D unclear. CDR1 and CDR2 (germline): LNHDA, SQIVND (reference sequence). Trimming took 3 bases from V and 0 from J, leaving 6 bases between them. The CDR3 totals 14 residues.

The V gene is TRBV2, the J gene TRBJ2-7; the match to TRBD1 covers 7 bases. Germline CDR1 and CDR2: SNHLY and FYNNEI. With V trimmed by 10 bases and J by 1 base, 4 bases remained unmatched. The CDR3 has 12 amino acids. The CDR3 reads CATEGQSYEQYF. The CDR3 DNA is TGTGCCACCGAGGGACAGTCCTACGAGCAGTACTTC. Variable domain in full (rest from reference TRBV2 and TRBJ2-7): EPEVTQTPSHQVTQMGQEVILRCVPISNHLYFYWYRQILGQKVEFLVSFYNNEISEKSEIFDDQFSVERPDGSNFTLKIRSTKLEDSAMYFCATEGQSYEQYFGPGTRLTVT.

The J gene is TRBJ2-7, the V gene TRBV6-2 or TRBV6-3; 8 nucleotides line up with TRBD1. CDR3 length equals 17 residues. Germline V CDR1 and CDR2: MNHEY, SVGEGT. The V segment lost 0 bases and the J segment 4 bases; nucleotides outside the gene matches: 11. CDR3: CASSYSDRGQGRYEQYF. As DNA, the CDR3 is TGTGCCAGCAGTTACTCAGACAGGGGCCAAGGAAGATACGAGCAGTACTTC.

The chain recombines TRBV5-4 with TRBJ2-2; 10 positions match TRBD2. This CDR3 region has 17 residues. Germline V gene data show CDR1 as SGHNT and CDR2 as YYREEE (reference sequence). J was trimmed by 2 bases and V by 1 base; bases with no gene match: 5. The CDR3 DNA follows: TGTGCCAGCAGCTTGCTAGCGGGGGCCCTTAACACCGGGGAGCTGTTTTTT. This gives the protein CASSLLAGALNTGELFF.

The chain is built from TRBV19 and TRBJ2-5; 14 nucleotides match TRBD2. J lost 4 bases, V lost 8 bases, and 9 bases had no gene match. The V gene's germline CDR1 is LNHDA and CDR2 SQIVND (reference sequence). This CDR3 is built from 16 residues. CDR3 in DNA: TGTGCCAGTTCCCACTCGGGACTAGCGGGGGCAGAGACCCAGTACTTC. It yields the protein CASSHSGLAGAETQYF.

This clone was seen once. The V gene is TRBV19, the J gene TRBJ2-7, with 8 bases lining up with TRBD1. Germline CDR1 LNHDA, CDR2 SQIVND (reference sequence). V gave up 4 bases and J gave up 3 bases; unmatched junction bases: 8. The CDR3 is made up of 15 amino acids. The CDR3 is CASSTRTGNNYEQYF. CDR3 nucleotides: TGTGCCAGTAGTACACGGACAGGGAATAACTACGAGCAGTACTTC.